The 22 T cell receptor beta chains below were found in one sample sequenced in a study of early T cells in non-severe SARS-CoV-2 infection. TCRdb used MiXCR to reprocess the 5' RACE reads, holding one entry per CDR3 protein. The table includes tens of thousands of distinct CDR3 sequences, 4% to 5.5% detected once. The sequencing input was whole blood. These receptors came from an adult who was a healthcare worker with PCR-confirmed SARS-CoV-2 infection or an uninfected control (not recorded which).

This clonotype was counted ten times or more. V and J are TRBV19 and TRBJ1-1; D is undetermined. The V gene's germline CDR1 is LNHDA and CDR2 SQIVND (reference sequence). The CDR3 has 13 residues. Trimming took off 3 bases at V and 6 bases at J, with 11 bases between the two ends. Here the CDR3 reads CASSIMTRAEAFF. In nucleotides, the CDR3 is TGTGCCAGTAGTATTATGACGCGCGCTGAAGCTTTCTTT.

This clonotype was found a few times. The chain is built from TRBV7-3 and TRBJ2-3, with a possible D match to TRBD2 (6 bases). This CDR3 spans 12 amino acids. Between the trimmed V and J ends, which lost 5 bases and 8 bases, there was a span of 11 bases. CDR1 is SGHTA and CDR2 is FQGTGA in the germline V gene. CDR3 region: CASSSGAGTQYF. CDR3 bases: TGTGCCAGCAGCAGCGGAGCGGGTACGCAGTATTTT.

This clonotype was counted ten times or more. The chain couples TRBV5-4 to TRBJ2-7, with a weak D call TRBD2 (5 bases). The germline V gene has CDR1 SGHNT and CDR2 YYREEE (reference sequence). V dropped 5 bases and J dropped 2 bases, with 14 bases sitting between them. The CDR3 is 14 amino acids. CDR3 residues: CASSSGGSTYEQYF. Written as DNA, the CDR3 is TGTGCCAGCAGTTCCGGCGGGTCCACCTACGAGCAGTACTTC.

This clonotype was counted at least ten times. The chain links TRBV18 to TRBJ2-7, with unresolved D. This CDR3 has 17 amino acids. V shed 5 bases and J shed 3 bases, with 23 bases lying between them. CDR1 and CDR2 from the germline V gene are KGHSH and LQKENI. The CDR3 sequence: CASSATPGSSSVYEQYF. Here the CDR3 DNA reads TGTGCCAGCTCAGCCACCCCAGGCTCAAGCTCTGTCTACGAGCAGTACTTC.

This clonotype was detected ten times or more. This sequence joins TRBV6-6 and TRBJ2-4, with 13 bases lining up with TRBD2. Germline CDR1 is MNHNY and CDR2 is SVGAGI (reference sequence). V lost 6 bases to trimming and J lost 8 bases; unmatched junction nucleotides: 4. The CDR3 has 14 residues. The CDR3 DNA follows: TGTGCCAGCAGACTAGCGGGAGGGCAGGACATTCAGTACTTC. Residues: CASRLAGGQDIQYF.

This clonotype was observed many times. This chain connects TRBV11-3 to TRBJ2-5, with D hard to call. The CDR3 extends over 14 amino acids. Trimming took 3 bases from V and 3 from J, leaving 11 bases between them. Germline values: CDR1 SGHNT, CDR2 YENEEA. The CDR3 reads CASSLGTWEETQYF. In nucleotides, the CDR3 is TGTGCCAGCAGCTTGGGAACTTGGGAAGAGACCCAGTACTTC.

Ten or more counts support this clonotype. The V gene is TRBV5-6, the J gene TRBJ1-1, with D possibly TRBD1 on 5 matching bases. The CDR3 is 16 residues long. The V end lost 7 bases, the J end lost 0 bases, and 19 bases lay between the germline ends. The V gene's germline CDR1 is SGHDT and CDR2 YYEEEE. CDR3 in DNA: TGTGCCAGCGGAAACAGGCTGGGCCCCATGAACACTGAAGCTTTCTTT. Translation gives CASGNRLGPMNTEAFF.

This clonotype was picked up many times. The J gene is TRBJ2-2, the V gene TRBV2, with D perhaps matching TRBD2 (5 bases). In germline, CDR1 is SNHLY, CDR2 FYNNEI. The CDR3 spans 12 residues. V lost 5 bases, J lost 5 bases, and 6 bases lay in between. The CDR3 DNA reads as TGTGCCAGCAGTTGGAGGACCGGGGAGCTGTTTTTT. It yields the protein CASSWRTGELFF.

CDR3 sequence: CATSKRDTQYF. The CDR3 DNA is TGTGCCACCAGTAAGAGGGATACGCAGTATTTT. The chain is built from TRBV24-1 and TRBJ2-3; no firm D call. The V gene's germline CDR1 is KGHDR and CDR2 SFDVKD. The V gene lost 6 bases and the J gene lost 6 bases, with 6 bases spanning the gap. This CDR3 spans 11 amino acids.

This clonotype was observed many times. This chain links TRBV3-2 with TRBJ1-5. TRBV3-2 is deemed a pseudogene. There are 15 residues in the CDR3. CDR3: CASSQGIISNQPQHF. The DNA for the CDR3 is TGTGCCAGCAGCCAAGGAATAATAAGCAATCAGCCCCAGCATTTT.

This clonotype was found many times. The V and J genes are TRBV7-2 and TRBJ2-2; D not certain. CDR1 and CDR2 (germline): SGHTA, FQGNSA. Trimming stripped 1 base from V and 2 bases from J, with 17 bases between. CDR3 length: 18 amino acids. CDR3 DNA: TGTGCCAGCAGCTTAGGTCGGCCGGTTGCGGAAAACACCGGGGAGCTGTTTTTT. This gives the protein CASSLGRPVAENTGELFF. Full variable domain (outside the CDR3, taken from reference TRBV7-2 and TRBJ2-2): GAGVSQSPSNKVTEKGKDVELRCDPISGHTALYWYRQSLGQGLEFLIYFQGNSAPDKSGLPSDRFSAERTGGSVSTLTIQRTQQEDSAVYLCASSLGRPVAENTGELFFGEGSRLTVL.

This clonotype was detected many times. The chain has TRBV3-1 and TRBJ2-7, with TRBD1 matching 10 bases. Per germline, CDR1 LGHDT and CDR2 YNNKEL (reference sequence). The length of the CDR3 is 15 residues. Trimming removed 3 bases from V and 3 bases from J; junction bases left unmatched: 5. Written as DNA, the CDR3 is TGTGCCAGCAGCCAGACTCGGACAGGGGGCTACGAGCAGTACTTC. It translates to CASSQTRTGGYEQYF.

This clonotype was seen repeatedly, ten times or more. The gene calls are TRBV11-3 and TRBJ2-1, with TRBD2 matching 9 bases. Germline V CDR1 and CDR2: SGHNT, YENEEA. This CDR3 is 16 amino acids long. Trimming at V came to 5 bases and at J to 8 bases, leaving 13 bases not matched to a gene. For the CDR3, the DNA is TGTGCCAGCAGCGCCCCGGGACTAGCCTTTACGGATGAGCAGTTCTTC. This codes for CASSAPGLAFTDEQFF. Filled out from reference TRBV11-3 and TRBJ2-1, the complete variable domain reads EAGVVQSPRYKIIEKKQPVAFWCNPISGHNTLYWYLQNLGQGPELLIRYENEEAVDDSQLPKDRFSAERLKGVDSTLKIQPAELGDSAVYLCASSAPGLAFTDEQFFGPGTRLTVL.

The CDR3 loop reads CASSPSLIGGTEAFF. Written as DNA, the CDR3 is TGTGCCAGCTCACCGTCTCTCATTGGGGGCACTGAAGCTTTCTTT. The chain carries TRBV18 and TRBJ1-1, with D tentatively TRBD1 (5 bases). CDR1 is KGHSH and CDR2 is LQKENI in the germline V gene. V was trimmed by 3 bases and J by 4 bases, leaving 15 bases between them. The CDR3 is 15 residues long.

A remark on this clonotype: This is likely an artifact of a read error, given a far larger clone one base away. V is TRBV7-3 and J is TRBJ2-4, with 7 bases matching TRBD1. Per the germline V gene, CDR1 is SGHTA and CDR2 is FQGTGA. The J segment lost 3 bases and the V segment lost 5 bases, leaving 1 base of the junction unmatched. CDR3 length equals 13 residues. CDR3 in DNA: TGTGCCAGCAGCCGGGACAGCAAAAACATTCAGTACTTC. Amino acid sequence: CASSRDSKNIQYF.

The CDR3 here is CSGTHELNTEAFF. The DNA for the CDR3 is TGCAGCGGGACCCACGAGTTGAACACTGAAGCTTTCTTT. The gene calls are TRBV29-1 and TRBJ1-1; no clear D gene. This CDR3 contains 13 residues. Germline loops: CDR1 SQVTM, CDR2 ANQGSEA. The V end was cut by 7 bases, the J end by 0 bases, with 12 bases between.

This clonotype has at least ten counts. The DNA for the CDR3 is TGTGCTAGTGGTTTGTCAGGTGGAGGGGACCAGCAGTACTTC. Protein: CASGLSGGGDQQYF. The chain links TRBV12-5 to TRBJ2-7; tentatively, D is TRBD2 (6 bases). The CDR3 has 14 residues. Trimming pared 2 bases from V and 8 bases from J, leaving 16 bases between. Per germline, CDR1 LGHNT and CDR2 FRNRAP.

This clonotype has a count of ten or more. The V call is TRBV6-6, the J call TRBJ2-7, with 9 bases aligning to TRBD1. V shed 2 bases and J 6 bases; nucleotides not matched to a gene: 8. Germline assignment: CDR1 MNHNY and CDR2 SVGAGI (reference sequence). The CDR3 totals 15 residues. The CDR3 bases are TGTGCCAGCAGTTACGCCGGGACAGGGACTACCGAGCAGTACTTC. Residues: CASSYAGTGTTEQYF.

This clonotype was detected a few times. The chain couples TRBV12-3 or TRBV12-4 to TRBJ1-2; D is unclear. V lost 3 bases and J 0 bases, leaving 14 bases between the germline ends. The CDR3 consists of 16 residues. The CDR3 is CASSLASGKANYGYTF. The CDR3 region has the DNA TGTGCCAGCAGTTTGGCTTCGGGCAAAGCTAACTATGGCTACACCTTC.

The chain joins TRBV6-5 to TRBJ1-3; D gene ambiguous. V lost 7 bases and J 0 bases, leaving 22 bases between the germline ends. Germline V gene lookup returns CDR1 MNHEY and CDR2 SVGAGI. This CDR3 is built from 18 residues. Here the CDR3 reads CASTPAPFTVRSGNTIYF. CDR3 in DNA: TGTGCCAGCACCCCGGCGCCCTTTACGGTACGCTCTGGAAACACCATATATTTT.

The V and J genes are TRBV12-3 or TRBV12-4 and TRBJ2-7; D is perhaps TRBD1 (6 bases). This CDR3 spans 14 amino acids. Trimming took off 3 bases at V and 2 bases at J, with 11 bases between the two ends. The CDR3 coding sequence is TGTGCCAGCAGTTTTTGGGGGCCCACCTACGAGCAGTACTTC. Residues: CASSFWGPTYEQYF.

This clonotype showed up just a few times. The chain employs TRBV3-1 and TRBJ2-3; the D gene could be TRBD1 or TRBD2 (5 bases each). This CDR3 has 11 amino acids. V lost 4 bases to trimming and J lost 14 bases, with 13 bases between them. CDR1 is LGHDT and CDR2 is YNNKEL in the germline V gene (reference sequence). The CDR3 bases are TGTGCCAGCAGCCCGGGATCGGGGCGGTATTTT. It specifies CASSPGSGRYF.